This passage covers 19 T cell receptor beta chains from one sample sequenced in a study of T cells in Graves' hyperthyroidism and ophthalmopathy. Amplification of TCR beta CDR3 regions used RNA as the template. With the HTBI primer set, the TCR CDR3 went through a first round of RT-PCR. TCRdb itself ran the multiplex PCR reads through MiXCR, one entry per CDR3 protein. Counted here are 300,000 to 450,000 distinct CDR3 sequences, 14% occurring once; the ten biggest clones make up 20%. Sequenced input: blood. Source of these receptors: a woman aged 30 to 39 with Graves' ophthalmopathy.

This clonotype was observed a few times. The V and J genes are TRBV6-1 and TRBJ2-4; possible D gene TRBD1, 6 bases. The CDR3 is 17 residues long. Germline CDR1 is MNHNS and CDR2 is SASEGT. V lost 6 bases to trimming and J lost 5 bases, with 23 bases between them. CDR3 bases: TGTGCCAGCAGGCTGAACGAACAGGGATTTCTCCAAAACATTCAGTACTTC. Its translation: CASRLNEQGFLQNIQYF.

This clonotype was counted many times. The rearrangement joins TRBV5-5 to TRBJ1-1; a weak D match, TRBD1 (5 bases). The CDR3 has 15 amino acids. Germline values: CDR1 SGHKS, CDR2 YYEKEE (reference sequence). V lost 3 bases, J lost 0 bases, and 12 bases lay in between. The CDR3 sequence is CASSSLGQVNTEAFF. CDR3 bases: TGTGCCAGCAGCTCCTTGGGGCAGGTGAACACTGAAGCTTTCTTT.

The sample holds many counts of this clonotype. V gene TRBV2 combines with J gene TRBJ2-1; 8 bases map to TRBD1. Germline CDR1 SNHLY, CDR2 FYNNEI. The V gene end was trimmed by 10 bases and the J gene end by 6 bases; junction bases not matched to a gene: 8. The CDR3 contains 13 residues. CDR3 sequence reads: CATTGGPGNEQFF. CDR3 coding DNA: TGTGCCACCACAGGGGGTCCTGGCAATGAGCAGTTCTTC.

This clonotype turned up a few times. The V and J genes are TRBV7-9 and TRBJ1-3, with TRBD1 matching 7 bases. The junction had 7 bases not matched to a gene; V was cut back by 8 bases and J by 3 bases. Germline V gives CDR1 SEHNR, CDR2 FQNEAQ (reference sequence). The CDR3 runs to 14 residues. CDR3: CASGQGGGGNTIYF. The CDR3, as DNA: TGTGCCAGCGGTCAGGGGGGCGGTGGAAACACCATATATTTT.

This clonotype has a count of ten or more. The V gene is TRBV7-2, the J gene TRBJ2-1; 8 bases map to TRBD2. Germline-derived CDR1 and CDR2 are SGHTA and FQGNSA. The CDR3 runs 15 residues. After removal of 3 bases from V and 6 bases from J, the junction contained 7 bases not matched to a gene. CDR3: CASSLNRGGFNEQFF. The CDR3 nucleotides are TGTGCCAGCAGCTTGAATCGGGGGGGCTTCAATGAGCAGTTCTTC.

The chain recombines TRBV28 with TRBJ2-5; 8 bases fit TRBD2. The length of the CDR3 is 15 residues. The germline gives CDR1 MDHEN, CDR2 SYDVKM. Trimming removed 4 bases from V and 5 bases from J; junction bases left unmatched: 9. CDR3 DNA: TGTGCCAGCAGTTCTGGACGGGGGGGGACTGAGACCCAGTACTTC. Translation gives CASSSGRGGTETQYF.

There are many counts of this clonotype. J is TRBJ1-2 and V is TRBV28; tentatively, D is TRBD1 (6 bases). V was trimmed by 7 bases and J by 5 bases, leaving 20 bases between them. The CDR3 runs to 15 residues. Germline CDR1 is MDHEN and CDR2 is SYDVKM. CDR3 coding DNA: TGTGCCAGCAACCCGTGGGGAGACAGGAGGTATGGCTACACCTTC. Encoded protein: CASNPWGDRRYGYTF.

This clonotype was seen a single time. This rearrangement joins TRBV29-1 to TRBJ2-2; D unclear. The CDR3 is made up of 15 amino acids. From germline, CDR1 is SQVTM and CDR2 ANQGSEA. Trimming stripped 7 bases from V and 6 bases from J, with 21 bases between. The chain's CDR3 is CSAGQALLSPGELFF. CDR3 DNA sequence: TGCAGCGCCGGGCAGGCACTCCTATCGCCCGGGGAGCTGTTTTTT.

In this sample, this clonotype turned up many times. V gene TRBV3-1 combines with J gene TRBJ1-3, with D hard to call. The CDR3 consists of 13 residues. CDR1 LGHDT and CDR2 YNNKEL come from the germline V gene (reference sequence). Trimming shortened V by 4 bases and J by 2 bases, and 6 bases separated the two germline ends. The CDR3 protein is CASSLGAGNTIYF. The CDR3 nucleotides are TGTGCCAGCAGCCTGGGAGCTGGAAACACCATATATTTT.

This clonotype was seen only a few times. The CDR3 DNA reads TGTGCCAGCAGTGTCCCCTGGGCCAGCTCTGGAAACACCATATATTTT. This translates into CASSVPWASSGNTIYF. The V call is TRBV28, the J call TRBJ1-3; D gene unclear. Germline CDR1 reads MDHEN; CDR2 reads SYDVKM. Trimming pared 5 bases from V and 0 bases from J, leaving 14 bases between. This CDR3 has 16 residues.

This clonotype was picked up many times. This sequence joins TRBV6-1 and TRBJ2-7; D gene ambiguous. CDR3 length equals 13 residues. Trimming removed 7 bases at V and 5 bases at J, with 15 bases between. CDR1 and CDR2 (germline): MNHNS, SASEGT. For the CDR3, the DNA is TGTGCCAGCATTTTCCAAAACTTCAACGAGCAGTACTTC. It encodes CASIFQNFNEQYF.

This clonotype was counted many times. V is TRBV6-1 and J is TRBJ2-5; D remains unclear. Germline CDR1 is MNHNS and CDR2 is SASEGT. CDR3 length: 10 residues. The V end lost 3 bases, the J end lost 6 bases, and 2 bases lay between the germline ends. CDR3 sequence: CASSEKTQYF. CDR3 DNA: TGTGCCAGCAGTGAGAAGACCCAGTACTTC.

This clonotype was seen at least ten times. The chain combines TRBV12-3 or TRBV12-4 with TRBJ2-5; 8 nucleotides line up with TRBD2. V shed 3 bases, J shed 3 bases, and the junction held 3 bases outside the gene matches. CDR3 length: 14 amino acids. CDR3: CASSLELAEETQYF. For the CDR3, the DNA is TGTGCCAGCAGTTTGGAACTAGCGGAAGAGACCCAGTACTTC.

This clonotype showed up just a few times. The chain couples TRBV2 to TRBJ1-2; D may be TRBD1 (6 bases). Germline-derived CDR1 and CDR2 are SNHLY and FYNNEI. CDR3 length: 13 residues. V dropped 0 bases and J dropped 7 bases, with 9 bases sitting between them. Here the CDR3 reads CASSEALGGGYTF. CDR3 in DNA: TGTGCCAGCAGTGAAGCGCTAGGGGGTGGCTACACCTTC.

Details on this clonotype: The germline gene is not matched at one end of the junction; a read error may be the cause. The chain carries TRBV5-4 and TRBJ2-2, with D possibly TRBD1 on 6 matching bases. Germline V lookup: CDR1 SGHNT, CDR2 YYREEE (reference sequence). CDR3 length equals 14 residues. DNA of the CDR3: TGTGCCAGCAGCTTGACAGGGCACACCGGGGAGCCGTTTTTT. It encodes CASSLTGHTGEPFF. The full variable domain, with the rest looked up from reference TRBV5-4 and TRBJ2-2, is ETGVTQSPTHLIKTRGQQVTLRCSSQSGHNTVSWYQQALGQGPQFIFQYYREEENGRGNFPPRFSGLQFPNYSSELNVNALELDDSALYLCASSLTGHTGEPFFGEGSRLTVL.

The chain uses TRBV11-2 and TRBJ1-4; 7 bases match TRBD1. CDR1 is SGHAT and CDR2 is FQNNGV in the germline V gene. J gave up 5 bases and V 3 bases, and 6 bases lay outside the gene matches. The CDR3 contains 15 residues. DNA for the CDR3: TGTGCCAGCAGCTTTGGACAGGCCTTAAATGAAAAACTGTTTTTT. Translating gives CASSFGQALNEKLFF.

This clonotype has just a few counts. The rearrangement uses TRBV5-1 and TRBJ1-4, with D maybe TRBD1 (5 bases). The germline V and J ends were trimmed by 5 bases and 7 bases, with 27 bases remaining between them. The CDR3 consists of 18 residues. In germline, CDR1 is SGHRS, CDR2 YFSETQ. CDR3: CASRQEPGRRALSEKLFF. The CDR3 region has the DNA TGCGCCAGCAGGCAAGAACCGGGACGTAGAGCTTTGTCTGAAAAACTGTTTTTT.

The CDR3 DNA reads TGTGCCAGCTCATCAGTTGGGGGCCGCTACACCTTC. Protein: CASSSVGGRYTF. The chain uses TRBV18 and TRBJ1-2; TRBD1 might be the D (6 bases). The germline gives CDR1 KGHSH, CDR2 LQKENI. Trimming cost V 5 bases and J 9 bases, with 13 bases left between them. This CDR3 comprises 12 residues.

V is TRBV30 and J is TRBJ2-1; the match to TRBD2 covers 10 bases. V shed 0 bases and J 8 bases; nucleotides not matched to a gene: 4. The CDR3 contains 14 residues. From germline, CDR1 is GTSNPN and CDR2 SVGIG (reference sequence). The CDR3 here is CAWSVLAGIDEQFF. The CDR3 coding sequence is TGTGCCTGGAGTGTACTAGCGGGAATTGATGAGCAGTTCTTC. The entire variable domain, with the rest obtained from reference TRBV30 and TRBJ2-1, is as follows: SQTIHQWPATLVQPVGSPLSLECTVEGTSNPNLYWYRQAAGRGLQLLFYSVGIGQISSEVPQNLSASRPQDRQFILSSKKLLLSDSGFYLCAWSVLAGIDEQFFGPGTRLTVL.